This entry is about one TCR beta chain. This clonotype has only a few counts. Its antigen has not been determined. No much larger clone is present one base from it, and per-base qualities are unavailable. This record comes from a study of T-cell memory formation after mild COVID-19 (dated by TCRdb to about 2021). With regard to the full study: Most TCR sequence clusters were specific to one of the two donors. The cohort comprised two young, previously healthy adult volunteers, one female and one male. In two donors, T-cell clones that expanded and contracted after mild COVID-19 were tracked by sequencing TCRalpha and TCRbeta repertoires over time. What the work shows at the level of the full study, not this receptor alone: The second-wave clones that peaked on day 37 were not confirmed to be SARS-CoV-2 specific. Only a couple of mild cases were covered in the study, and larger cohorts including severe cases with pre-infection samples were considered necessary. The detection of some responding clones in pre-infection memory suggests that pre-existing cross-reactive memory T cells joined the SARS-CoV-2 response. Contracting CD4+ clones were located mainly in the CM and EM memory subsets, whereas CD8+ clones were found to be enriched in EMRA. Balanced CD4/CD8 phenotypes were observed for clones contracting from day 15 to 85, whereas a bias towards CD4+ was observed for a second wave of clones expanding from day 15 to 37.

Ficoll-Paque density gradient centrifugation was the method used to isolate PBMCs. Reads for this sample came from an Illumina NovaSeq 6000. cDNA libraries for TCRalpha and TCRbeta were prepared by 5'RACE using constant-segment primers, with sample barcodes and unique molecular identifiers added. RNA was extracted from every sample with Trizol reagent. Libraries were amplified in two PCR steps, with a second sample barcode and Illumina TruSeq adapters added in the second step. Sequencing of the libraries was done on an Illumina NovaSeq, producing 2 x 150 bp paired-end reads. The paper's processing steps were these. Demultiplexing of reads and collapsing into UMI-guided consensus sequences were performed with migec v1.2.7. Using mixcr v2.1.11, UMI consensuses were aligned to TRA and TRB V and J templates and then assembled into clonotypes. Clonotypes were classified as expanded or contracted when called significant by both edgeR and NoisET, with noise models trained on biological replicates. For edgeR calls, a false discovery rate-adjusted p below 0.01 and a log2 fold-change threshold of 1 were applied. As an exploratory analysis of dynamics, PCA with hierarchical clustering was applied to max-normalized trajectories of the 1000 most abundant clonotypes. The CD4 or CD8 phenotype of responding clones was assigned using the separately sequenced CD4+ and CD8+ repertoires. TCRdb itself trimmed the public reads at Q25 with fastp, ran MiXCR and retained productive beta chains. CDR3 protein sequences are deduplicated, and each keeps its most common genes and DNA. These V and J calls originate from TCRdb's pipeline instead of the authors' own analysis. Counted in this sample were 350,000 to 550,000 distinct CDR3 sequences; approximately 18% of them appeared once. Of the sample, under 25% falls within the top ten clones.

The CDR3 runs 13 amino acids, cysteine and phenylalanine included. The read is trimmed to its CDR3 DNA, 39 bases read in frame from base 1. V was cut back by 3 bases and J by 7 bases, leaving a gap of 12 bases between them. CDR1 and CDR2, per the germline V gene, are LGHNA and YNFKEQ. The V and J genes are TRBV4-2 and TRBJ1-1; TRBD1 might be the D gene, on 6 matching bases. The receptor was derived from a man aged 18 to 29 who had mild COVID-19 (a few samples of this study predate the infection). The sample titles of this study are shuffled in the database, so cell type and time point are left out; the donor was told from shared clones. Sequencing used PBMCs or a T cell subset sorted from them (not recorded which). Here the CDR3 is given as CASSHGGANEAFF. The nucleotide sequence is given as TGTGCCAGCAGCCATGGGGGGGCAAATGAAGCTTTCTTT.